This TCR beta chain appears in the sequencing data of a study of T cells in narcolepsy (dated by TCRdb to the late 2010s). Regarding the complete study: Patients with narcolepsy type 1 or type 2 (NT1, NT2) were enrolled in the study together with healthy control donors. To look for autoreactive T cells in narcolepsy patients that target self-antigens of hypocretin neurons (hypocretin, TRIB2), the study used TCR Vbeta sequencing to follow clonotypes in blood and CSF. The full study reports these points: Patients and controls had comparable numbers of sequenced blood memory CD4+ clonotypes, averaging about 37,000 and 33,000, respectively. Plots comparing CSF and blood CD4+ T cell clonotypes from the same patient highlighted HCRT-specific and TRIB2-specific autoreactive clonotypes. Certain blood memory CD4+ repertoires from patients and controls had no sequences that matched autoreactive T cell clones. Autoreactive clonotypes were reported to be detected serially in the blood of the same patients and of different patients, but not in the blood of healthy controls.

To prepare the library, the immunoSEQ multiplex PCR assay was applied. Held by TCRdb, this immuneACCESS table contains in-frame sequences only and omits some clones. Under half of the omission traces to an unresolved V gene where checked; the cause of the rest is unknown. The sample includes about 35,000 clones, with approximately 80% observed a single time. Around 2.5% of the sample is held by the ten biggest clonotypes. For TCR Vbeta sequencing, memory CD4+ T cells were sorted ex vivo from the peripheral blood of narcolepsy patients and healthy controls. This clone was seen only once. The specificity of this receptor is unknown. There are no base qualities to consult, and no much larger clone falls within one base. The receptor's source is a human donor in good health. Sequencing input: memory (CD45RA-) CD4+ T cells from blood. The cell subset or site label, as the study defines it: memory T cells sorted ex vivo from peripheral blood.

The nucleotide sequence reads as follows: TGTGCCAGCAGCCGGGGGGGCACAGATACGCAGTATTTT. The translation is CASSRGGTDTQYF. Recombination linked TRBV9 to TRBJ2-3, with 7 middle bases fitting TRBD2. CDR1 SGDLS and CDR2 YYNGEE were looked up in the germline V gene. Trimming removed 4 bases from V and 1 base from J; the gene matches leave 0 bases unexplained. The cysteine opens and the phenylalanine closes a CDR3 of 13 amino acids. The retained sequence is limited to the CDR3, 39 bases, with the frame set at the first base.